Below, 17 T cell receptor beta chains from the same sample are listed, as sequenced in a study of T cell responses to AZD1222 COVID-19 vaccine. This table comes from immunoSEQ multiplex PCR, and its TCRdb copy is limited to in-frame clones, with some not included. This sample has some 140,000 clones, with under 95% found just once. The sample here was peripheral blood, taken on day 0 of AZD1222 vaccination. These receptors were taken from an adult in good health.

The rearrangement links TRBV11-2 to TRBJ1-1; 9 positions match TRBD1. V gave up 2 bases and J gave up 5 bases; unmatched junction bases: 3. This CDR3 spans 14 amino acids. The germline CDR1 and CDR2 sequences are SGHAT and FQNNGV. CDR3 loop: CASSLTGQGTEAFF. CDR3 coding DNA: TGTGCCAGCAGCTTAACGGGACAGGGTACTGAAGCTTTCTTT.

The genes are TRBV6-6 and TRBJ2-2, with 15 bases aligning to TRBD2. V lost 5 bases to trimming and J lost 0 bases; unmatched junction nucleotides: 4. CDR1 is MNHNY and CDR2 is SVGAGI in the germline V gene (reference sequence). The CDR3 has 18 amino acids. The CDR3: CASSLGLAGGTNTGELFF. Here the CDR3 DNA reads TGTGCCAGCAGTCTGGGACTAGCGGGAGGTACGAACACCGGGGAGCTGTTTTTT.

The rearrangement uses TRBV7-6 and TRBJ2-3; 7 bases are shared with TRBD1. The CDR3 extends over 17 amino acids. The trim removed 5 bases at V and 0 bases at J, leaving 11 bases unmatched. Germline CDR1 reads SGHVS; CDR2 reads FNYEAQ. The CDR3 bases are TGTGCCAGCAGCCCTCGACAGGGAAAGATGAGCACAGATACGCAGTATTTT. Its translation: CASSPRQGKMSTDTQYF.

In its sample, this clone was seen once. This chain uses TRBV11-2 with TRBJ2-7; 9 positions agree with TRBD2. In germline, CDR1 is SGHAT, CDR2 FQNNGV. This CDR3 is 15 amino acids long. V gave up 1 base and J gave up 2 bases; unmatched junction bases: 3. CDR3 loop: CASSLVSSGTYEQYF. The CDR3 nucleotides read TGTGCCAGCAGCTTAGTGTCTAGCGGGACCTACGAGCAGTACTTC.

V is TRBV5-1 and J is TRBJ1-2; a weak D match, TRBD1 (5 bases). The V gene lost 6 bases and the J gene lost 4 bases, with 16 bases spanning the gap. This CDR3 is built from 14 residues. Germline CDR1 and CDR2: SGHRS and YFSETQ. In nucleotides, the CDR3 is TGCGCCAGCACCCCCACCGGGGGTGGCTATGGCTACACCTTC. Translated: CASTPTGGGYGYTF.

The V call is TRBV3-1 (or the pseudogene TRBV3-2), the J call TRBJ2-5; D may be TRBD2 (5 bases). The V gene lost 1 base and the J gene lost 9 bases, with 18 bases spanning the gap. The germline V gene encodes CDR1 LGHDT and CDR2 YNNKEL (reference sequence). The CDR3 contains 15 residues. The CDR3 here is CASSQVREGFGSQYF. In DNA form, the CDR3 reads TGTGCCAGCAGCCAAGTACGAGAGGGCTTCGGGTCCCAGTACTTC.

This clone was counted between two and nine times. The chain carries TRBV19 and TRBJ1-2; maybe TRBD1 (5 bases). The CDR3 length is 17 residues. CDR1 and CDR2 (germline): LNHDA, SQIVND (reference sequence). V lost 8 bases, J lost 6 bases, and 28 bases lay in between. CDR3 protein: CASGTFLDAIDRDGYTF. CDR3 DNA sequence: TGTGCCAGTGGGACCTTCCTCGACGCAATCGACCGGGATGGCTACACCTTC. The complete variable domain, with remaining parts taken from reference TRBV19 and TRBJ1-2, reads DGGITQSPKYLFRKEGQNVTLSCEQNLNHDAMYWYRQDPGQGLRLIYYSQIVNDFQKGDIAEGYSVSREKKESFPLTVTSAQKNPTAFYLCASGTFLDAIDRDGYTFGSGTRLTVV.

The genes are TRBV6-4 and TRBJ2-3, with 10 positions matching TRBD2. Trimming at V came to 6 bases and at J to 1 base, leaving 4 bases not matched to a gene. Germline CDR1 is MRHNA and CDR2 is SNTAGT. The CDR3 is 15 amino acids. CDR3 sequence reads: CASRALAGGTDTQYF. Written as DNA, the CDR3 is TGTGCCAGCAGGGCCCTAGCGGGAGGCACAGATACGCAGTATTTT.

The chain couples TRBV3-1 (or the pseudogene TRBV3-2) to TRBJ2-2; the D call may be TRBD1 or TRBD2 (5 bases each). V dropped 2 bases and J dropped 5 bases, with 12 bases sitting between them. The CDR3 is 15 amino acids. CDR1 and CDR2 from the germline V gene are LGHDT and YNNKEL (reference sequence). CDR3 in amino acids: CASSQRGAGTGELFF. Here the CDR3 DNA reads TGTGCCAGCAGCCAAAGAGGGGCTGGGACCGGGGAGCTGTTTTTT.

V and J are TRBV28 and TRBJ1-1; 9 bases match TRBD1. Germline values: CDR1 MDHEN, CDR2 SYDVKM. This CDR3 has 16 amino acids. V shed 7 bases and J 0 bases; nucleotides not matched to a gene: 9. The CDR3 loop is CASTQDRGIMNTEAFF. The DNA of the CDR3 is TGTGCCAGCACCCAGGACAGGGGAATAATGAACACTGAAGCTTTCTTT.

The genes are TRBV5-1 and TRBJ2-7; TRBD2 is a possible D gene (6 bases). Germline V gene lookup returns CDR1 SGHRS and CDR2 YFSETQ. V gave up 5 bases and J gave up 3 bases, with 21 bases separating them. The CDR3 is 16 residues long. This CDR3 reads CASRPPGEPSGYEQYF. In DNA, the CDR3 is TGCGCCAGCAGACCTCCGGGAGAACCATCGGGCTACGAGCAGTACTTC.

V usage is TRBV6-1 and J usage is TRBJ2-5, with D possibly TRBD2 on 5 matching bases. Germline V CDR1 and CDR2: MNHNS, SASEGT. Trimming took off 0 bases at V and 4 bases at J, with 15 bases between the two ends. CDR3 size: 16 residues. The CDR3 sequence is CASSEANSGGSETQYF. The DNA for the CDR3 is TGTGCCAGCAGTGAAGCGAACTCAGGCGGGTCAGAGACCCAGTACTTC.

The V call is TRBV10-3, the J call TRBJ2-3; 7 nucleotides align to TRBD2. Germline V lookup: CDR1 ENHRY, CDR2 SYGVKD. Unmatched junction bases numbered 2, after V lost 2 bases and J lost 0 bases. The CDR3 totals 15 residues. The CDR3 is CAISERRESTDTQYF. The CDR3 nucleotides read TGTGCCATCAGTGAGAGGCGGGAGAGCACAGATACGCAGTATTTT.

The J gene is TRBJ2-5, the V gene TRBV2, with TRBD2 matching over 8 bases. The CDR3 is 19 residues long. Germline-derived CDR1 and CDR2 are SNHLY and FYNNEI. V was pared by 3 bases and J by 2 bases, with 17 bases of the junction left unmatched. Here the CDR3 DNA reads TGTGCCAGCAGTGACCTCCCCCTCCAGGGCGGGAGGCGGCAAGAGACCCAGTACTTC. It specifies CASSDLPLQGGRRQETQYF.

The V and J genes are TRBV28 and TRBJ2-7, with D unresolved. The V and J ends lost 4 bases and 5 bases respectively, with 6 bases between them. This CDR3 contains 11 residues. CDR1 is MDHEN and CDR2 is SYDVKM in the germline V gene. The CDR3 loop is CASSSQDEQYF. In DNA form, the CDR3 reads TGTGCCAGCAGTTCCCAGGACGAGCAGTACTTC.

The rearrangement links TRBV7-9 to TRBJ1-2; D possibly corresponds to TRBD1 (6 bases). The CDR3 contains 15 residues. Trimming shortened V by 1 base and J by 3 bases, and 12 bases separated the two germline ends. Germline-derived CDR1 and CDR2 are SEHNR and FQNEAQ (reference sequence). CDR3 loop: CASSLVSGGDYGYTF. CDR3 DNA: TGTGCCAGCAGCTTAGTATCGGGGGGCGACTATGGCTACACCTTC.

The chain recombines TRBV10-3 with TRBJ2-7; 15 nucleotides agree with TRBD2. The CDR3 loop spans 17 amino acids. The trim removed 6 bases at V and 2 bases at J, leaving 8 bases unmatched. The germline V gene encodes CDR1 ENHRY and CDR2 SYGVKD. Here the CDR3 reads CAIRNGTSGRMTYEQYF. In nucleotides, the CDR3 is TGTGCCATCAGAAACGGGACTAGCGGGAGGATGACCTACGAGCAGTACTTC.